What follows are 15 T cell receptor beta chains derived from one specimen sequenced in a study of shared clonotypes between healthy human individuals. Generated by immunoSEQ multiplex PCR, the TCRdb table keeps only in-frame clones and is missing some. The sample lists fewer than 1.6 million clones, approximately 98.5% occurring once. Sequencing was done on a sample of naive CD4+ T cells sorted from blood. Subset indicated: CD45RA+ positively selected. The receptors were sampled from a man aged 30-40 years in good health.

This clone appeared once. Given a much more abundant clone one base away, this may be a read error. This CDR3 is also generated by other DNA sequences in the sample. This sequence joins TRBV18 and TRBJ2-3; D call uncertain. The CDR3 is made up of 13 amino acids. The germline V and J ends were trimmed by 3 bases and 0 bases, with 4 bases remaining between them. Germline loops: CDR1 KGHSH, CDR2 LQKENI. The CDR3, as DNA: TGTGCCAGCTCACCTCCTAGCACAGATACGCAGTATTTT. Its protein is CASSPPSTDTQYF.

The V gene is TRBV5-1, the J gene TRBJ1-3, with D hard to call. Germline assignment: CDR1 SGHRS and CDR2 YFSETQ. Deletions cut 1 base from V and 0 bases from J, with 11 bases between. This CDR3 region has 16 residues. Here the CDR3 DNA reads TGCGCCAGCAGCTTGATGGGGTCCCTCTCTGGAAACACCATATATTTT. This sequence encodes CASSLMGSLSGNTIYF.

This CDR3 reads CASSAASGRINQPQHF. The CDR3 nucleotides read TGTGCCAGCAGTGCGGCAAGCGGGCGCATCAATCAGCCCCAGCATTTT. The V gene is TRBV6-1, the J gene TRBJ1-5; D not resolved. The CDR3 covers 16 residues. Trimming took 4 bases from V and 3 from J, leaving 16 bases between them. Germline CDR1 and CDR2: MNHNS and SASEGT.

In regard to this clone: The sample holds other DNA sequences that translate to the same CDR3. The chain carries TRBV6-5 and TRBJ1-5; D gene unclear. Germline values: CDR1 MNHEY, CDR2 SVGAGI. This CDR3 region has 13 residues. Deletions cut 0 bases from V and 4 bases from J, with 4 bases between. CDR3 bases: TGTGCCAGCAGTTACTCCCCGAATCAGCCCCAGCATTTT. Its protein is CASSYSPNQPQHF.

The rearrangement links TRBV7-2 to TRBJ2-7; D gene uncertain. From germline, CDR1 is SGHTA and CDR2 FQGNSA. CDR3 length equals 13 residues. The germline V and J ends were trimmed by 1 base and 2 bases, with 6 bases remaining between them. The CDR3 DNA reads TGTGCCAGCAGCTTAGAGCCACCCTACGAGCAGTACTTC. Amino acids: CASSLEPPYEQYF.

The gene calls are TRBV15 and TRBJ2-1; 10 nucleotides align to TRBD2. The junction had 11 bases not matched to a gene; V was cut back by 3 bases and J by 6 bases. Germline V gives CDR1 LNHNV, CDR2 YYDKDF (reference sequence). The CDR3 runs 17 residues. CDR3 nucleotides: TGTGCCACCAGCAGCCTGCTTCTAGCGGGAGTCGGCAATGAGCAGTTCTTC. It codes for CATSSLLLAGVGNEQFF. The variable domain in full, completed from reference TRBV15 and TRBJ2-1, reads DAMVIQNPRYQVTQFGKPVTLSCSQTLNHNVMYWYQQKSSQAPKLLFHYYDKDFNNEADTPDNFQSRRPNTSFCFLDIRSPGLGDTAMYLCATSSLLLAGVGNEQFFGPGTRLTVL.

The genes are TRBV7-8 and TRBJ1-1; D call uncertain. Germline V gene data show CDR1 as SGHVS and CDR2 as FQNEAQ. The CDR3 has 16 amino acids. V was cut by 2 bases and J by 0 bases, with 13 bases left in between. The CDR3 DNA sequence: TGTGCCAGCAGCTTAAAAACACCTTTCGTGAACACTGAAGCTTTCTTT. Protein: CASSLKTPFVNTEAFF. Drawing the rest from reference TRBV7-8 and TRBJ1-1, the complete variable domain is GAGVSQSPRYKVAKRGQDVALRCDPISGHVSLFWYQQALGQGPEFLTYFQNEAQLDKSGLPSDRFFAERPEGSVSTLKIQRTQQEDSAVYLCASSLKTPFVNTEAFFGQGTRLTVV.

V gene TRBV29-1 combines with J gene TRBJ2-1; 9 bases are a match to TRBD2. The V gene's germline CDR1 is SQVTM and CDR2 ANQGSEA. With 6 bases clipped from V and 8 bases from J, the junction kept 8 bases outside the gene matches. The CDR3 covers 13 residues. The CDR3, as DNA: TGCAGCGTACTTAGCGGGAGAGGGGATGAGCAGTTCTTC. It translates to CSVLSGRGDEQFF.

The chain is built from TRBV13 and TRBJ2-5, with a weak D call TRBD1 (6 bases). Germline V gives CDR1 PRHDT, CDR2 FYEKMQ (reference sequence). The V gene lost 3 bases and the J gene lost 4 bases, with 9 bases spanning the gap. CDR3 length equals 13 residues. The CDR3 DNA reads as TGTGCCAGCAGCTTGGGGGCAGGAGAGACCCAGTACTTC. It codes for CASSLGAGETQYF.

The CDR3 loop is CASSFSSGATF. DNA for the CDR3: TGTGCCAGCAGCTTTTCTTCGGGGGCTACCTTC. This sequence joins TRBV7-9 and TRBJ1-2; tentatively, D is TRBD1 (6 bases). This CDR3 comprises 11 residues. Per germline, CDR1 SEHNR and CDR2 FQNEAQ (reference sequence). The V and J ends lost 3 bases and 14 bases respectively, with 13 bases between them.

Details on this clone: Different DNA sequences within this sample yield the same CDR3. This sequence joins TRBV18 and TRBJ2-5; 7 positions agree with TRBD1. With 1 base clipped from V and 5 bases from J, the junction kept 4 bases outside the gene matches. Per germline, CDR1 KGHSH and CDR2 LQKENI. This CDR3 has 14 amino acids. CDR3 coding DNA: TGTGCCAGCTCACCACAGGGGGCCAGGGAGACCCAGTACTTC. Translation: CASSPQGARETQYF.

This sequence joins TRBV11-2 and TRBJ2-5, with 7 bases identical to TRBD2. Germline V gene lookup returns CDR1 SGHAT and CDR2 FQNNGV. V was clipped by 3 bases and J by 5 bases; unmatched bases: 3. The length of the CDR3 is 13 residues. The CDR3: CASSLGGSETQYF. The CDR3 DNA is TGTGCCAGCAGCTTGGGCGGGAGCGAGACCCAGTACTTC.

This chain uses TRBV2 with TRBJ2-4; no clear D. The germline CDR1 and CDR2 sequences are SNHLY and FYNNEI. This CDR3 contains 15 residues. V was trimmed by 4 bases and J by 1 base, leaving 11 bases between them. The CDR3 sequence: CASSGGGWAKNIQYF. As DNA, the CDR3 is TGTGCCAGCAGTGGCGGTGGGTGGGCCAAAAACATTCAGTACTTC.

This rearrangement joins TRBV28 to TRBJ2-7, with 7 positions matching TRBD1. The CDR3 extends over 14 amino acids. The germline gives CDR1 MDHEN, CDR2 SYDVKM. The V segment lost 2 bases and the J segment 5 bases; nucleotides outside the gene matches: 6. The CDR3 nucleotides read TGTGCCAGCAGTTTAAGCGACAGGGCCAACGAGCAGTACTTC. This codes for CASSLSDRANEQYF.

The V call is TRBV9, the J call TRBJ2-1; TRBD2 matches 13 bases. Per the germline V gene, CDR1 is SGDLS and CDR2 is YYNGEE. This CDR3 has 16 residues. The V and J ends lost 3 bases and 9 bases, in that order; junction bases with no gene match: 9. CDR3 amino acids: CASSGWTSGRRGEQFF. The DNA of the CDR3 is TGTGCCAGCAGCGGCTGGACTAGCGGGAGAAGGGGTGAGCAGTTCTTC.